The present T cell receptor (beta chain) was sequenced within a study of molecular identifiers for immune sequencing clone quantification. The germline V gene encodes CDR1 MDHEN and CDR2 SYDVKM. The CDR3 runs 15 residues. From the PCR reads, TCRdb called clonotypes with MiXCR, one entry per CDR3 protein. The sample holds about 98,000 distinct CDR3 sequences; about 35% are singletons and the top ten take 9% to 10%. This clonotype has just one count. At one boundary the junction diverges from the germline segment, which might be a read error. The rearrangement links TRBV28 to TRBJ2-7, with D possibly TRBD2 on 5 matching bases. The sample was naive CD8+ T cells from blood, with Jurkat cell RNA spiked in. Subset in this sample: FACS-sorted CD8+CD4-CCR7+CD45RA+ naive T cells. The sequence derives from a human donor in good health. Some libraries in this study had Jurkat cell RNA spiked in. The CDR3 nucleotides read TGTGCCGGCAGTTCCCATCGGACGGGAATCTACGAGCAGTACTTC. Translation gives CAGSSHRTGIYEQYF.